This T cell receptor (beta chain) was observed in a study of T-cell reconstitution after alpha-beta-depleted transplantation in children. A library of TCRbeta sequences, prepared with unique molecular identifiers, was generated. TCRdb itself ran the PCR reads through MiXCR, one entry per CDR3 protein. The profile shows about 400,000 distinct CDR3 sequences, less than 15% of them singletons. Sequencing used PBMCs, obtained from the stem cell graft. The receptor was isolated from a human donor who donated a stem cell graft to a child with Fanconi anemia.

The chain's CDR3 is CASSSRRDGEKLFF. The CDR3 DNA reads TGTGCCAGCAGCTCTAGGAGGGATGGCGAAAAACTGTTTTTT. The V call is TRBV9, the J call TRBJ1-4; no clear D gene. This CDR3 is 14 amino acids long. Trimming pared 4 bases from V and 8 bases from J, leaving 15 bases between. From germline, CDR1 is SGDLS and CDR2 YYNGEE.